This T cell receptor beta chain was identified in a study of CD8 T cells in ankylosing spondylitis. Broader study findings: Reports say disease-linked clones showed up significantly more in matched ankylosing spondylitis synovial fluid. Disease-linked clones proved CD8+ and comparatively uncommon in peripheral blood. Blood from ankylosing spondylitis patients appeared to carry a characteristic eight-variant TCR beta motif.

This clonotype occurred many times. Its antigen remains unidentified. TCRdb reanalysed the 5' RACE reads using MiXCR and keeps one entry per CDR3 protein. The data contain hundreds of thousands of distinct CDR3 sequences, 12% of them singletons. The V and J ends lost 7 bases and 1 base, in that order; junction bases with no gene match: 3. The CDR3 runs to 13 residues. Germline loops: CDR1 MNHEY, CDR2 SVGEGT. This sequence was found in a male donor with ankylosing spondylitis. The chain uses TRBV6-2 or TRBV6-3 and TRBJ2-5, with 7 bases lining up with TRBD1. Sequenced: blood, either unsorted or a sorted T cell fraction (not recorded which). Here the CDR3 DNA reads TGTGCCAGCAACAGGGGCCTCCAAGAGACCCAGTACTTC. Translating it yields CASNRGLQETQYF.